Below, 5 T cell receptor beta chains from the same sample are listed, as sequenced in a study of blood T cell repertoires in COVID-19. Sequencing used immunoSEQ multiplex PCR; TCRdb keeps in-frame clones, though not all of them. The sample carries around 430,000 clones, 85% to 90% recorded once. Specimen: PBMCs or T cells enriched from blood (not recorded which). These receptors all stem from a woman aged 45 to 65 who had recovered from COVID-19.

The chain links TRBV4-3 to TRBJ1-2; D ambiguous. The V end was cut by 0 bases, the J end by 4 bases, with 12 bases between. Germline V gives CDR1 LGHNA, CDR2 YSLEER. The CDR3 totals 15 residues. The CDR3 DNA follows: TGCGCCAGCAGCCAAGAATACAAGGGAGGCTATGGCTACACCTTC. The encoded protein is CASSQEYKGGYGYTF.

The V gene is TRBV3-1 (or the pseudogene TRBV3-2), the J gene TRBJ2-3; 13 bases fit TRBD2. With 0 bases clipped from V and 1 base from J, the junction kept 1 base outside the gene matches. The CDR3 contains 17 residues. Looked up from germline, CDR1 is LGHDT and CDR2 is YNNKEL (reference sequence). This chain's CDR3 is CASSQDGLAGGTDTQYF. The CDR3 DNA is TGTGCCAGCAGCCAAGACGGACTAGCGGGGGGCACAGATACGCAGTATTTT.

The chain is built from TRBV7-2 and TRBJ2-3; 11 bases are shared with TRBD1. J was trimmed by 6 bases and V by 4 bases; bases with no gene match: 6. The CDR3 sequence is 15 residues long. Germline CDR1 is SGHTA and CDR2 is FQGNSA. CDR3 amino acids: CASSSPRTGGDTQYF. The CDR3 DNA is TGTGCCAGCAGCTCCCCTCGGACAGGGGGCGATACGCAGTATTTT.

This clone was recorded a few times. This chain uses TRBV5-4 with TRBJ2-7; weak D call: TRBD2 (5 bases). V lost 4 bases and J lost 6, with 8 bases in between. Germline lookup yields CDR1 SGHNT and CDR2 YYREEE (reference sequence). This CDR3 comprises 11 residues. The CDR3 reads CASSPGVEQYF. The CDR3 DNA reads TGTGCCAGCAGCCCCGGGGTCGAGCAGTACTTC. Together with reference TRBV5-4 and TRBJ2-7, the CDR3 gives the full variable domain: ETGVTQSPTHLIKTRGQQVTLRCSSQSGHNTVSWYQQALGQGPQFIFQYYREEENGRGNFPPRFSGLQFPNYSSELNVNALELDDSALYLCASSPGVEQYFGPGTRLTVT.

The V gene is TRBV7-3, the J gene TRBJ2-7; TRBD2 matches 10 bases. This CDR3 region has 14 residues. Unmatched junction bases numbered 3, after V lost 5 bases and J lost 2 bases. CDR1 SGHTA and CDR2 FQGTGA come from the germline V gene. The CDR3: CASSQSGGAYEQYF. CDR3 sequence (DNA): TGTGCCAGCAGCCAAAGCGGGGGGGCCTACGAGCAGTACTTC.